This passage covers 22 T cell receptor beta chains from one sample sequenced in a study of blood T cell repertoires in COVID-19. The method was immunoSEQ multiplex PCR; TCRdb's version includes in-frame clones alone and lacks a portion of them. This table holds about 160,000 clones, approximately 84% found once. Sequenced: peripheral blood. These receptor sequences come from a man between 65 and 85 years old with acute or convalescent COVID-19.

The chain carries TRBV20-1 and TRBJ2-2, with D possibly TRBD2 on 6 matching bases. CDR3 length: 16 residues. The germline V gene encodes CDR1 DFQATT and CDR2 SNEGSKA (reference sequence). V gave up 3 bases and J gave up 0 bases, with 14 bases separating them. The CDR3 DNA sequence: TGCAGTGCTAGTCCGCAGGGACTCGCGAACACCGGGGAGCTGTTTTTT. Translating gives CSASPQGLANTGELFF.

This clone came up once. The chain recombines TRBV5-5 with TRBJ2-1, with TRBD2 matching over 14 bases. This CDR3 has 16 residues. CDR1 and CDR2 (germline): SGHKS, YYEKEE (reference sequence). After removal of 4 bases from V and 6 bases from J, the junction contained 6 bases not matched to a gene. The CDR3 coding sequence is TGTGCCAGCAGCCTTGGGACTAGCGGGAGTTCCAATGAGCAGTTCTTC. Translation gives CASSLGTSGSSNEQFF.

In this sample, this clone turned up once. V usage is TRBV10-3 and J usage is TRBJ1-2; D perhaps matches TRBD1 (6 bases). V was shortened by 0 bases and J by 2 bases, with 28 bases between the two germline ends. CDR3 length equals 21 residues. Germline CDR1 and CDR2: ENHRY and SYGVKD. The CDR3 DNA is TGTGCCATCAGTGAGTCAACAACTGGTCTCGATGGGACAAGACTCAACTATGGCTACACCTTC. This codes for CAISESTTGLDGTRLNYGYTF.

In its sample, this clone was seen a few times. The J gene is TRBJ2-5, the V gene TRBV24-1; possible D gene TRBD1, 5 bases. The germline V gene has CDR1 KGHDR and CDR2 SFDVKD. The CDR3 runs to 15 residues. V was cut by 3 bases and J by 1 base, with 11 bases left in between. The CDR3 here is CATSDRRTSQETQYF. The CDR3 nucleotides are TGTGCCACCAGTGATCGCCGGACAAGCCAAGAGACCCAGTACTTC.

The J gene is TRBJ2-5, the V gene TRBV28, with TRBD1 matching 9 bases. Germline V gene sequence: CDR1 MDHEN, CDR2 SYDVKM. This CDR3 comprises 17 residues. The V gene end was trimmed by 5 bases and the J gene end by 4 bases; junction bases not matched to a gene: 14. The CDR3 spells CASSRGITGGSVETQYF. The DNA of the CDR3 is TGTGCCAGCAGTCGGGGAATAACAGGGGGCTCAGTAGAGACCCAGTACTTC.

The chain recombines TRBV11-2 with TRBJ2-3, with 7 nucleotides matching TRBD2. This CDR3 comprises 16 residues. V was pared by 6 bases and J by 3 bases, with 12 bases of the junction left unmatched. Germline V gene sequence: CDR1 SGHAT, CDR2 FQNNGV. The chain's CDR3 is CASRPLGGGPTDTQYF. The CDR3, as DNA: TGTGCCAGCAGGCCCTTGGGGGGGGGACCAACAGATACGCAGTATTTT.

The chain joins TRBV5-6 to TRBJ2-3; TRBD2 agrees at 12 bases. The V and J ends lost 4 bases and 4 bases, in that order; junction bases with no gene match: 7. In germline, CDR1 is SGHDT, CDR2 YYEEEE. CDR3 size: 16 residues. The DNA for the CDR3 is TGTGCCAGCAGCACGACCCTAGCGGGGGGGGCAGATACGCAGTATTTT. Protein sequence: CASSTTLAGGADTQYF.

This chain's CDR3 is CASSLNGGGTLGTQYF. As DNA, the CDR3 is TGTGCCAGCAGTTTAAACGGCGGGGGGACCCTCGGGACCCAGTACTTC. The chain combines TRBV27 with TRBJ2-5, with TRBD2 matching over 8 bases. Unmatched junction bases numbered 12, after V lost 2 bases and J lost 7 bases. Germline assignment: CDR1 MNHEY and CDR2 SMNVEV (reference sequence). This CDR3 is built from 16 residues.

This chain connects TRBV7-2 to TRBJ2-7; D is ambiguous. Germline V gene lookup returns CDR1 SGHTA and CDR2 FQGNSA. The CDR3 loop spans 12 amino acids. Trimming removed 2 bases at V and 4 bases at J, with 6 bases between. CDR3 protein: CASSLTRYEQYF. CDR3 DNA sequence: TGTGCCAGCAGCTTAACTCGTTACGAGCAGTACTTC.

CDR3 residues: CASSPSGTGQYGYTF. DNA of the CDR3: TGTGCCAGCAGCCCTTCCGGGACAGGACAATATGGCTACACCTTC. The rearrangement joins TRBV7-3 to TRBJ1-2; TRBD1 matches 8 bases. Losses at the gene ends were 5 bases for V and 5 bases for J; bases not matched to a gene: 10. CDR3 length: 15 residues. Germline V gene lookup returns CDR1 SGHTA and CDR2 FQGTGA.

The V call is TRBV11-3, the J call TRBJ1-1; D is uncertain. Germline lookup yields CDR1 SGHNT and CDR2 YENEEA. Trimming left V 5 bases short and J 0 bases short, with 7 bases between. The CDR3 has 13 amino acids. The CDR3 nucleotides read TGTGCCAGCAGCCGAGAACTGAACACTGAAGCTTTCTTT. Translated, it gives CASSRELNTEAFF.

J is TRBJ2-7 and V is TRBV29-1, with D possibly matching TRBD1 (6 bases). The CDR3 runs 13 residues. Germline V gene lookup returns CDR1 SQVTM and CDR2 ANQGSEA. Trimming removed 4 bases at V and 6 bases at J, with 16 bases between. The CDR3 nucleotides are TGCAGCGTTGGGACAGTGCTTTATGGCGAGCAGTACTTC. This encodes CSVGTVLYGEQYF.

This clone has a single count. The chain uses TRBV6-5 and TRBJ1-2; no clear D gene. Germline lookup yields CDR1 MNHEY and CDR2 SVGAGI. CDR3 size: 15 residues. V lost 6 bases, J lost 5 bases, and 19 bases lay in between. The CDR3 reads CASSPPGGAFYGYTF. Here the CDR3 DNA reads TGTGCCAGCAGCCCCCCCGGAGGAGCCTTTTATGGCTACACCTTC.

V gene TRBV28 combines with J gene TRBJ1-2; D is unclear. CDR1 MDHEN and CDR2 SYDVKM come from the germline V gene. V was cut by 3 bases and J by 2 bases, with 7 bases left in between. The length of the CDR3 is 13 residues. CDR3 region: CASSFGQNYGYTF. CDR3 coding DNA: TGTGCCAGCAGTTTTGGGCAGAACTATGGCTACACCTTC.

The chain carries TRBV2 and TRBJ2-7, with 10 bases that match TRBD2. There are 14 residues in the CDR3. The germline V gene encodes CDR1 SNHLY and CDR2 FYNNEI. The V segment lost 8 bases and the J segment 3 bases; nucleotides outside the gene matches: 7. The CDR3 sequence is CASGPSGSFYEQYF. In nucleotides, the CDR3 is TGTGCCAGCGGCCCTAGCGGGAGCTTCTACGAGCAGTACTTC.

This clone was seen more than once but under ten times. The V and J genes are TRBV28 and TRBJ2-1, with 10 bases that match TRBD2. Per the germline V gene, CDR1 is MDHEN and CDR2 is SYDVKM. This CDR3 region has 14 residues. V dropped 8 bases and J dropped 7; count of bases not matched to a gene: 8. The CDR3 sequence: CASASGRRANEQFF. Written as DNA, the CDR3 is TGTGCCAGCGCTAGCGGGAGAAGGGCGAATGAGCAGTTCTTC.

The chain is built from TRBV19 and TRBJ2-2; D gene uncertain. Deletions cut 3 bases from V and 3 bases from J, with 5 bases between. This CDR3 spans 13 amino acids. Germline values: CDR1 LNHDA, CDR2 SQIVND (reference sequence). In nucleotides, the CDR3 is TGTGCCAGTAGTATTCGCGACACCGGGGAGCTGTTTTTT. Amino acids: CASSIRDTGELFF.

This clone is a singleton in its sample. The genes are TRBV18 and TRBJ2-2; TRBD2 matches at 11 bases. The trim removed 8 bases at V and 4 bases at J, leaving 9 bases unmatched. The CDR3 sequence is 16 residues long. CDR1 is KGHSH, CDR2 LQKENI, per germline. The CDR3 nucleotides read TGTGCCAGCGGCGAAGGGCTAGCGGGAGGCACCGGGGAGCTGTTTTTT. Translated: CASGEGLAGGTGELFF.

The CDR3 coding sequence is TGTGCCAGCAGCTTCTTACTGAACACCGGGGAGCTGTTTTTT. Protein: CASSFLLNTGELFF. The genes are TRBV7-2 and TRBJ2-2; D is undetermined. CDR1 is SGHTA, CDR2 FQGNSA, per germline. The CDR3 totals 14 residues. Deletions cut 3 bases from V and 1 base from J, with 6 bases between.

The chain has TRBV6-5 and TRBJ1-2; D is unclear. The V and J ends lost 3 bases and 4 bases respectively, with 15 bases between them. The CDR3 loop spans 15 amino acids. From germline, CDR1 is MNHEY and CDR2 SVGAGI. DNA for the CDR3: TGTGCCAGCAGTTATAAGAGGGAGTCGGTCTATGGCTACACCTTC. Its protein product is CASSYKRESVYGYTF.

The rearrangement links TRBV5-6 to TRBJ2-3; 7 bases map to TRBD1. Germline values: CDR1 SGHDT, CDR2 YYEEEE. The CDR3 sequence is 15 residues long. With V trimmed by 2 bases and J by 5 bases, 8 bases remained unmatched. CDR3 amino acids: CASSFLRGPGDTQYF. The CDR3, as DNA: TGTGCCAGCAGCTTTTTGAGGGGGCCTGGAGATACGCAGTATTTT.

V is TRBV28 and J is TRBJ2-6, with TRBD1 matching over 7 bases. Germline V gene data show CDR1 as MDHEN and CDR2 as SYDVKM. Losses at the gene ends were 4 bases for V and 3 bases for J; bases not matched to a gene: 3. The CDR3 is 15 amino acids. DNA for the CDR3: TGTGCCAGCAGTTCAACAGGGGTTGGGGCCAACGTCCTGACTTTC. It specifies CASSSTGVGANVLTF.